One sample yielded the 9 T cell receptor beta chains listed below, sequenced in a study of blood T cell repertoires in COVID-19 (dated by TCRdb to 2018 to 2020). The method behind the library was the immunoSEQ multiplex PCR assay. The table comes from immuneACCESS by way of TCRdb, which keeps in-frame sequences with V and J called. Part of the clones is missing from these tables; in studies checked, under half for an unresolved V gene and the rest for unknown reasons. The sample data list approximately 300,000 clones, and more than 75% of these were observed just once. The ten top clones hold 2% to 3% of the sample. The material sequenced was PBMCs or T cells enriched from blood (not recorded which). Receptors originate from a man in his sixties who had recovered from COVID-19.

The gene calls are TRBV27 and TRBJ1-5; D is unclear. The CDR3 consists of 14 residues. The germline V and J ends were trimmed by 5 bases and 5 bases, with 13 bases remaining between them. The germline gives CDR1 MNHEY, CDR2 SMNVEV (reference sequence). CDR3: CASSIWAGYQPQHF. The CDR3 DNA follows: TGTGCCAGCAGTATCTGGGCAGGTTATCAGCCCCAGCATTTT.

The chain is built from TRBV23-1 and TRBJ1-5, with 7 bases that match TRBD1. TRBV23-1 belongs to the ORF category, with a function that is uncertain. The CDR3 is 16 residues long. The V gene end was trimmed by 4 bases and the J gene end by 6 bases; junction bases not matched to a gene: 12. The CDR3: CASSPTGRGRFQPQHF. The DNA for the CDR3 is TGCGCCAGCAGTCCGACGGGCAGGGGGAGATTTCAGCCCCAGCATTTT.

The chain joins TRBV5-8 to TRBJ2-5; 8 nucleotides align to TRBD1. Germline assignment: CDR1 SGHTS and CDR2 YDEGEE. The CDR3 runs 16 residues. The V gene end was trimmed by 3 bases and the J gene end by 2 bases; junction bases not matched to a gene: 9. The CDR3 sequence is CASSSRQGSGQETQYF. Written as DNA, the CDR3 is TGTGCCAGCAGCTCCCGACAGGGGTCGGGGCAAGAGACCCAGTACTTC.

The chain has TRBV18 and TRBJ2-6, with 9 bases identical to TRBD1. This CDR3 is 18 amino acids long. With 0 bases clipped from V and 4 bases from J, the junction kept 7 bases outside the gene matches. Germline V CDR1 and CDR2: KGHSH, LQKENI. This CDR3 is CASSPPRTGDSGANVLTF. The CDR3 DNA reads TGTGCCAGCTCACCACCCCGGACAGGGGATTCGGGGGCCAACGTCCTGACTTTC.

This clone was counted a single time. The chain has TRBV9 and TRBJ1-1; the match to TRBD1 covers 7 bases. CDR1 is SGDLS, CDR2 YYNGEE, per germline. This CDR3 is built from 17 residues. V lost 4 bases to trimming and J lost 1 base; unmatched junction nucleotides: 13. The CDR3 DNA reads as TGTGCCAGCAGCCCAGAACATCGACAGGGTCCGAACACTGAAGCTTTCTTT. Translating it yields CASSPEHRQGPNTEAFF.

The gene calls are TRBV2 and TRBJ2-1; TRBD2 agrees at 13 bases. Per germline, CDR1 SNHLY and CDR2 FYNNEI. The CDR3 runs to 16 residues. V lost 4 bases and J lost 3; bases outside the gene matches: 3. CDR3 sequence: CASSARTSGSYNEQFF. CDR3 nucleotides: TGTGCCAGCAGTGCCAGGACTAGCGGGAGCTACAATGAGCAGTTCTTC.

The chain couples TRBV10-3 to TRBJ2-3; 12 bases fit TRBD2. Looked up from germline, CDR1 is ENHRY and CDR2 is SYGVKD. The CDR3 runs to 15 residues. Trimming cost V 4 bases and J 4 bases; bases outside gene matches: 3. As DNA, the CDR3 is TGTGCCATCAGTGGGACTAGCGGGATGTCAGATACGCAGTATTTT. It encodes CAISGTSGMSDTQYF.

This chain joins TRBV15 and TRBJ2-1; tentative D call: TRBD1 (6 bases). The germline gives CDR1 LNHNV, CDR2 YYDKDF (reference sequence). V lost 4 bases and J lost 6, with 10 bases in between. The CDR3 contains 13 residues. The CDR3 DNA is TGTGCCACCAGCAACGAACAGGGCAATGAGCAGTTCTTC. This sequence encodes CATSNEQGNEQFF.

The CDR3 reads CASSEIVGSNQPQHF. CDR3 nucleotide sequence: TGTGCCAGCAGTGAAATTGTGGGCAGCAATCAGCCCCAGCATTTT. This sequence joins TRBV6-1 and TRBJ1-5; the D is unclear. Trimming stripped 2 bases from V and 1 base from J, with 9 bases between. The length of the CDR3 is 15 residues. Germline CDR1 and CDR2: MNHNS and SASEGT.